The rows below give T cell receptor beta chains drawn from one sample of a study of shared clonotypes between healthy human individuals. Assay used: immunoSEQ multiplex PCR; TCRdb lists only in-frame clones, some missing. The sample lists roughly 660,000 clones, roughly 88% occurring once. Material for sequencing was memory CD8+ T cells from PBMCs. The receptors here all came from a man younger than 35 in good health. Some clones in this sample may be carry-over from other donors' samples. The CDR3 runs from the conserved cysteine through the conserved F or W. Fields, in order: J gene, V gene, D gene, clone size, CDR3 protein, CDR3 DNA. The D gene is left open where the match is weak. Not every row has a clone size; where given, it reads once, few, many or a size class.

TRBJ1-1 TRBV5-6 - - CASSLADRTIPRGTEAFF TGTGCCAGCAGCTTGGCCGATCGAACAATCCCACGGGGCACTGAAGCTTTCTTT
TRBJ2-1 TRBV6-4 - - CASSDSETPYASEQFF TGTGCCAGCAGTGACTCTGAAACACCCTATGCCAGCGAGCAGTTCTTC
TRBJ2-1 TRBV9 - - CASSVNGDNEQFF TGTGCCAGCAGCGTAAACGGAGACAATGAGCAGTTCTTC
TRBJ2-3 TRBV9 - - CASSPFGSTDTQYF TGTGCCAGCAGCCCATTCGGGAGTACAGATACGCAGTATTTT
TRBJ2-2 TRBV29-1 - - CSAADPNTGELFF TGCAGCGCCGCCGACCCCAACACCGGGGAGCTGTTTTTT
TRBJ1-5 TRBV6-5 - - CASSYSVQWPQHF TGTGCCAGCAGTTACTCTGTACAGTGGCCCCAGCATTTT
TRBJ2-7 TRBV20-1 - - CSAPRGYEQYF TGCAGTGCTCCCAGGGGCTACGAGCAGTACTTC
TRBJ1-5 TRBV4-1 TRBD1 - CASSPSPGQAHQPQHF TGCGCCAGCAGCCCGTCTCCGGGACAGGCCCATCAGCCCCAGCATTTT
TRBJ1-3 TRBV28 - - CASSPEVPGNTIYF TGTGCCAGCTCCCCGGAGGTTCCTGGAAACACCATATATTTT
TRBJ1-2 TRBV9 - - CASSGFRDGYGYTF TGTGCCAGCAGCGGATTCCGGGACGGCTATGGCTACACCTTC
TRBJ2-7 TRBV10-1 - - CASSGPGQLDEQYF TGCGCCAGCAGTGGTCCCGGACAGCTCGACGAGCAGTACTTC
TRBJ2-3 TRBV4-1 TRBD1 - CASSPPGQRYTDTQYF TGCGCCAGCAGCCCCCCGGGACAGCGATACACAGATACGCAGTATTTT
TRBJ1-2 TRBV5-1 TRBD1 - CASSLDRGPPYGYTF TGCGCCAGCAGCTTGGACAGGGGTCCCCCCTATGGCTACACCTTC
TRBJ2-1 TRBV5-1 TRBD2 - CASSPAGGTSYNEQFF TGCGCCAGCAGCCCAGCGGGAGGTACCTCCTACAATGAGCAGTTCTTC
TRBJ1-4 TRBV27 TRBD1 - CASRGGQIIEKLFF TGTGCCAGCAGGGGGGGACAGATAATTGAAAAACTGTTTTTT
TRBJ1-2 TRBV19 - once CASSIKGRPYGYTF TGTGCCAGTAGTATAAAGGGCAGGCCCTATGGCTACACCTTC
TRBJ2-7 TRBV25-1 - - CASSEGRSSSYEQYF TGTGCCAGCAGTGAAGGCAGAAGTAGCTCCTACGAGCAGTACTTC
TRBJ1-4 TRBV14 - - CASSRTGTATNEKLFF TGTGCCAGCAGCCGTACAGGGACTGCAACTAATGAAAAACTGTTTTTT
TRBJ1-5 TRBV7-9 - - CASRGAGENKPQHF TGTGCCAGCAGAGGCGCGGGGGAAAATAAGCCCCAGCATTTT
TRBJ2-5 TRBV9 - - CASSPAGGGETQYF TGTGCCAGCAGCCCCGCAGGGGGAGGAGAGACCCAGTACTTC
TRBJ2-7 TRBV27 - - CASSLNGQEGYEQYF TGTGCCAGCAGTTTGAACGGGCAAGAGGGCTACGAGCAGTACTTC
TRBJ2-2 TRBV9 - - CASSEHGNTGELFF TGTGCCAGCAGCGAACACGGTAACACCGGGGAGCTGTTTTTT
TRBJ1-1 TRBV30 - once CAWSLPTRGTEAFF TGTGCCTGGAGTCTCCCCACCCGGGGAACTGAAGCTTTCTTT
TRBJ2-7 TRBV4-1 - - CASSQVGGGEQYF TGCGCCAGCAGCCAAGTCGGGGGAGGCGAGCAGTACTTC
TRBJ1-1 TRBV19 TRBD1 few CASSKGQGPLNTEAFF TGTGCCAGTAGTAAAGGACAGGGGCCCTTGAACACTGAAGCTTTCTTT
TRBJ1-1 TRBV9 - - CASSVGGPGTEAFF TGTGCCAGCAGCGTAGGGGGCCCGGGAACTGAAGCTTTCTTT
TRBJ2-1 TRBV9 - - CASSVAAGSGEQFF TGTGCCAGCAGCGTAGCGGCCGGGAGCGGTGAGCAGTTCTTC
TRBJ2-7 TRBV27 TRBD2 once CASSLAGGEEQYF TGTGCCAGCAGTTTGGCGGGAGGGGAGGAGCAGTACTTC
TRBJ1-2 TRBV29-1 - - CSVVWSYGYTF TGCAGCGTTGTTTGGAGCTATGGCTACACCTTC
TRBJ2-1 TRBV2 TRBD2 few CASTEGLAGAGEQFF TGTGCCAGCACCGAGGGACTAGCGGGAGCTGGGGAGCAGTTCTTC
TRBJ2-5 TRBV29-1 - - CSAEQGWGQETQYF TGCAGCGCCGAACAGGGCTGGGGGCAAGAGACCCAGTACTTC
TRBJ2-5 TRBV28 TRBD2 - CASSLGWGLADETQYF TGTGCCAGCAGTTTAGGGTGGGGACTAGCTGACGAGACCCAGTACTTC
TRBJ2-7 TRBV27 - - CASSLIPGTVSYEQYF TGTGCCAGCAGTCTCATCCCGGGAACTGTCTCCTACGAGCAGTACTTC
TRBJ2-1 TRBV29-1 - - CSVDRSSQYNEQFF TGCAGCGTTGACAGGTCCTCTCAGTACAATGAGCAGTTCTTC
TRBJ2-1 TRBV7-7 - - CASSLGRPGYNEQFF TGTGCCAGCAGCTTAGGGAGGCCGGGGTACAATGAGCAGTTCTTC
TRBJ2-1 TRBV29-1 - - CSVYNGGLTYNEQFF TGCAGCGTCTATAATGGAGGACTAACCTACAATGAGCAGTTCTTC
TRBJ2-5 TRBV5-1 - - CASSLVGREETQYF TGCGCCAGCAGCTTGGTAGGCAGGGAGGAGACCCAGTACTTC
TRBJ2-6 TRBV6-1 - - CASSEWSYSGANVLTF TGTGCCAGCAGTGAATGGTCGTACTCTGGGGCCAACGTCCTGACTTTC